The 15 T cell receptor beta chains below all came from one sample that was sequenced in a study of shared clonotypes between healthy human individuals (dated by TCRdb to about 2020). The library was obtained by the immunoSEQ multiplex PCR assay. The table was pulled from immuneACCESS by TCRdb, which kept in-frame rearrangements only. Such tables lose some clones; where checked, under half of the loss comes from unresolved V genes, and the rest has no known cause. Here the sample has roughly 2.6 million clones; approximately 92% occur a single time. The top ten clonotypes cover roughly 0.13% of the sample. Sequenced material: naive CD4+ T cells sorted from blood. The cell subset or site tag for this specimen amounts to: CD45RA+ positively selected. The receptors originated from a man between 18 and 29 years old in good health.

This sequence joins TRBV5-5 and TRBJ1-6; no clear D. Deletions cut 1 base from V and 8 bases from J, with 13 bases between. The CDR3 loop spans 15 amino acids. Germline V gene sequence: CDR1 SGHKS, CDR2 YYEKEE (reference sequence). This CDR3 reads CASSLNGRLDSPLHF. The CDR3 coding sequence is TGTGCCAGCAGCTTGAACGGGCGCTTAGATTCACCCCTCCACTTT.

This clone was detected only once. This chain links TRBV28 with TRBJ2-3; D is possibly TRBD2 (7 bases). This CDR3 comprises 14 residues. Between the trimmed V and J ends, which lost 8 bases and 3 bases, there was a span of 15 bases. From germline, CDR1 is MDHEN and CDR2 SYDVKM. The CDR3 coding sequence is TGTGCCAGCCTCGACAGGACTAGGACAGATACGCAGTATTTT. This gives the protein CASLDRTRTDTQYF.

The chain employs TRBV27 and TRBJ2-7, with D perhaps TRBD2 (6 bases). The CDR3 contains 16 residues. Germline V gene lookup returns CDR1 MNHEY and CDR2 SMNVEV (reference sequence). V lost 10 bases to trimming and J lost 3 bases, with 25 bases between them. CDR3 DNA sequence: TGTGCCACACGGCAATGGCAAATAGTCGGGGGCTACGAGCAGTACTTC. As protein: CATRQWQIVGGYEQYF.

The chain couples TRBV10-3 to TRBJ2-3, with a weak D call TRBD1 (6 bases). With 9 bases removed from V and 4 bases from J, the gap between germline ends came to 14 bases. This CDR3 has 13 amino acids. From germline, CDR1 is ENHRY and CDR2 SYGVKD. CDR3 in DNA: TGTGCCATACAGGGTTATGTTGCAGATACGCAGTATTTT. It yields the protein CAIQGYVADTQYF.

Of note for this clone: Other DNA sequences within the sample encode an identical CDR3. The V and J genes are TRBV18 and TRBJ1-2; the D is unclear. Trimming took off 2 bases at V and 2 bases at J, with 9 bases between the two ends. The CDR3 consists of 14 residues. CDR1 KGHSH and CDR2 LQKENI come from the germline V gene. For the CDR3, the DNA is TGTGCCAGCTCACCAGAGGGTTCAAACTATGGCTACACCTTC. This codes for CASSPEGSNYGYTF.

The chain is built from TRBV29-1 and TRBJ2-2; no firm D call. Germline-derived CDR1 and CDR2 are SQVTM and ANQGSEA. This CDR3 has 14 residues. The V end lost 6 bases, the J end lost 0 bases, and 11 bases lay between the germline ends. The CDR3 nucleotides are TGCAGCGTCCCACACAACGCGAACACCGGGGAGCTGTTTTTT. It specifies CSVPHNANTGELFF.

This clone showed up just a few times. The sample has other DNA sequences that encode this CDR3 too. The CDR3 coding sequence is TGTGCCAGCAGCTTGAATCGGGGCTACACCTTC. It codes for CASSLNRGYTF. The chain has TRBV5-4 and TRBJ1-2; no reliable D call. The CDR3 runs 11 residues. Germline V CDR1 and CDR2: SGHNT, YYREEE (reference sequence). Trimming removed 1 base from V and 8 bases from J, with 6 bases in between. Full variable domain (outside the CDR3, taken from reference TRBV5-4 and TRBJ1-2): ETGVTQSPTHLIKTRGQQVTLRCSSQSGHNTVSWYQQALGQGPQFIFQYYREEENGRGNFPPRFSGLQFPNYSSELNVNALELDDSALYLCASSLNRGYTFGSGTRLTVV.

As regards this clone: Other DNA variants within this sample encode the same CDR3. The chain employs TRBV9 and TRBJ1-5; tentatively, D is TRBD1 (5 bases). Germline CDR1 SGDLS, CDR2 YYNGEE. The CDR3 totals 15 residues. V was trimmed by 0 bases and J by 2 bases, leaving 9 bases between them. CDR3 amino acids: CASSVDGGGNQPQHF. CDR3 nucleotides: TGTGCCAGCAGCGTAGATGGGGGGGGCAATCAGCCCCAGCATTTT. Full variable domain (remainder filled in from reference TRBV9 and TRBJ1-5): DSGVTQTPKHLITATGQRVTLRCSPRSGDLSVYWYQQSLDQGLQFLIQYYNGEERAKGNILERFSAQQFPDLHSELNLSSLELGDSALYFCASSVDGGGNQPQHFGDGTRLSIL.

The chain couples TRBV6-5 to TRBJ2-5; D unresolved. The CDR3 has 13 amino acids. Germline CDR1 reads MNHEY; CDR2 reads SVGAGI. The V gene lost 2 bases and the J gene lost 1 base, with 5 bases spanning the gap. The CDR3: CASSYAAQETQYF. DNA of the CDR3: TGTGCCAGCAGTTACGCGGCCCAAGAGACCCAGTACTTC.

The chain uses TRBV30 and TRBJ1-6, with D unclear. In germline, CDR1 is GTSNPN, CDR2 SVGIG (reference sequence). CDR3 length: 12 residues. V was trimmed by 0 bases and J by 11 bases, leaving 8 bases between them. As DNA, the CDR3 is TGTGCCTGGAGTGTGGAGGCGGCACCCCTCCACTTT. This gives the protein CAWSVEAAPLHF.

The V call is TRBV4-1, the J call TRBJ2-7, with D hard to call. Germline-derived CDR1 and CDR2 are MGHRA and YSYEKL. The CDR3 consists of 14 residues. Trimming removed 4 bases from V and 3 bases from J, with 13 bases in between. Here the CDR3 reads CASSREQSFYEQYF. CDR3 sequence (DNA): TGCGCCAGCAGCCGTGAACAGAGTTTCTACGAGCAGTACTTC.

The chain links TRBV10-3 to TRBJ2-5; unclear D gene. The V and J ends lost 6 bases and 3 bases respectively, with 14 bases between them. Germline V gene data show CDR1 as ENHRY and CDR2 as SYGVKD. The CDR3 spans 14 residues. CDR3 residues: CAIRATLAEETQYF. The CDR3 DNA sequence: TGTGCCATCAGAGCCACCCTGGCTGAAGAGACCCAGTACTTC.

V and J are TRBV18 and TRBJ2-5; no reliable D call. V was clipped by 4 bases and J by 5 bases, with 8 bases between them. Germline-derived CDR1 and CDR2 are KGHSH and LQKENI. The CDR3 spans 12 residues. The CDR3 region has the DNA TGTGCCAGCTCACAGCAGTCGGAGACCCAGTACTTC. Amino acid sequence: CASSQQSETQYF.

V usage is TRBV11-2 and J usage is TRBJ1-4; 8 bases are shared with TRBD1. CDR1 is SGHAT and CDR2 is FQNNGV in the germline V gene. J gave up 6 bases and V 4 bases, and 4 bases lay outside the gene matches. The CDR3 has 14 residues. The CDR3 DNA reads as TGTGCCAGCAGCTCGGGACAGGCGGATGAAAAACTGTTTTTT. It is translated as CASSSGQADEKLFF.

This chain links TRBV5-6 with TRBJ1-5; tentative D call: TRBD1 (5 bases). V lost 0 bases and J 7 bases, leaving 11 bases between the germline ends. The CDR3 covers 14 residues. Germline V gives CDR1 SGHDT, CDR2 YYEEEE. The CDR3 DNA reads as TGTGCCAGCAGCTTGGATGGGGGTGCCCAGCCCCAGCATTTT. It specifies CASSLDGGAQPQHF.